Below are 22 T cell receptor beta chains sequenced from a single sample in a study of shared clonotypes between healthy human individuals. The naive CD8 subset, CD45RO-negative cells positively selected for CCR7, excluded terminally differentiated effector memory CD45RA+ cells. Clones were sequenced by immunoSEQ multiplex PCR, and TCRdb holds only the in-frame ones, with some missing. The data show hundreds of thousands of clones, approximately 90% seen once. What was sequenced was naive CD8+ T cells sorted from blood. All receptors derive from a man younger than 40 in good health.

The chain employs TRBV6-1 and TRBJ1-1; 9 bases align to TRBD1. J lost 1 base, V lost 4 bases, and 7 bases had no gene match. The CDR3 has 16 residues. Per the germline V gene, CDR1 is MNHNS and CDR2 is SASEGT. The CDR3 DNA is TGTGCCAGCAGTGGGGACAGGGAATGGCCGAACACTGAAGCTTTCTTT. This sequence encodes CASSGDREWPNTEAFF.

The gene calls are TRBV28 and TRBJ1-2; 8 positions agree with TRBD1. J was trimmed by 10 bases and V by 3 bases; bases with no gene match: 16. There are 16 residues in the CDR3. Germline CDR1 is MDHEN and CDR2 is SYDVKM. Here the CDR3 DNA reads TGTGCCAGCAGTTTGGCCAGCCCGACAGGGGAGGGAGACTACACCTTC. Translating gives CASSLASPTGEGDYTF.

The chain recombines TRBV5-1 with TRBJ2-5, with 7 bases matching TRBD1. This CDR3 spans 15 amino acids. CDR1 is SGHRS and CDR2 is YFSETQ in the germline V gene. V shed 4 bases, J shed 5 bases, and the junction held 11 bases outside the gene matches. The CDR3: CASSERQGIVETQYF. The CDR3 nucleotides read TGCGCCAGCAGCGAAAGACAGGGAATAGTGGAGACCCAGTACTTC.

The chain is built from TRBV12-5 and TRBJ2-1, with D perhaps matching TRBD1 or TRBD2 (6 bases each). CDR1 and CDR2 (germline): LGHNT, FRNRAP. The CDR3 has 15 amino acids. The V gene lost 7 bases and the J gene lost 3 bases, with 16 bases spanning the gap. The CDR3 region is CASAHGGGSYNEQFF. CDR3 in DNA: TGTGCTAGTGCCCACGGGGGCGGAAGCTACAATGAGCAGTTCTTC.

This chain links TRBV5-8 with TRBJ2-1; D is unclear. CDR1 is SGHTS, CDR2 YDEGEE, per germline. V was shortened by 0 bases and J by 0 bases, with 7 bases between the two germline ends. The CDR3 has 15 residues. CDR3 bases: TGTGCCAGCAGCTTGGGACTGAGCTCCTACAATGAGCAGTTCTTC. This encodes CASSLGLSSYNEQFF.

The gene calls are TRBV6-5 and TRBJ2-4, with D tentatively TRBD1 or TRBD2 (6 bases each). Germline V gives CDR1 MNHEY, CDR2 SVGAGI. There are 13 residues in the CDR3. Trimming removed 2 bases from V and 6 bases from J, with 8 bases in between. The CDR3 loop is CASSYGGRNIQYF. The CDR3 DNA follows: TGTGCCAGCAGTTACGGGGGGCGAAACATTCAGTACTTC.

The chain is built from TRBV25-1 and TRBJ2-1, with TRBD1 matching 8 bases. The germline CDR1 and CDR2 sequences are MGHDK and SYGVNS. The trim removed 4 bases at V and 5 bases at J, leaving 7 bases unmatched. The CDR3 is 15 residues long. The CDR3 loop is CASSARGRGDNEQFF. CDR3 bases: TGTGCCAGCAGTGCCAGGGGGCGCGGGGACAATGAGCAGTTCTTC.

The chain employs TRBV29-1 and TRBJ1-2, with D hard to call. CDR1 and CDR2 from the germline V gene are SQVTM and ANQGSEA. The CDR3 consists of 13 residues. Trimming cost V 3 bases and J 4 bases, with 12 bases left between them. CDR3 protein: CSVEAFGSYGYTF. DNA of the CDR3: TGCAGCGTTGAGGCCTTTGGGTCCTATGGCTACACCTTC.

V usage is TRBV6-5 and J usage is TRBJ2-7, with no clear D. Germline V gene data show CDR1 as MNHEY and CDR2 as SVGAGI. V shed 6 bases and J shed 0 bases, with 15 bases lying between them. The CDR3 has 15 amino acids. The CDR3 nucleotides are TGTGCCAGCAGCCTACTGCACACCCTCTCCTACGAGCAGTACTTC. Translation: CASSLLHTLSYEQYF.

The chain recombines TRBV7-9 with TRBJ2-1; TRBD2 might be the D (6 bases). Germline V gene data show CDR1 as SEHNR and CDR2 as FQNEAQ (reference sequence). The CDR3 covers 18 residues. Trimming removed 8 bases at V and 8 bases at J, with 31 bases between. CDR3 sequence (DNA): TGTGCCAGCGGACGTTTCGCCGAGACTAGACCACCGTCGGATGAGCAGTTCTTC. It encodes CASGRFAETRPPSDEQFF.

The chain joins TRBV5-6 to TRBJ1-4, with D unresolved. Germline CDR1 reads SGHDT; CDR2 reads YYEEEE. V lost 1 base and J lost 8, with 9 bases in between. CDR3 length: 13 residues. Written as DNA, the CDR3 is TGTGCCAGCAGCTTGCTTCTAGAGGAAAAACTGTTTTTT. Its translation is CASSLLLEEKLFF.

The rearrangement uses TRBV30 and TRBJ2-2; possibly TRBD2 for D (6 bases). Trimming removed 5 bases at V and 4 bases at J, with 14 bases between. The CDR3 consists of 14 residues. The germline CDR1 and CDR2 sequences are GTSNPN and SVGIG (reference sequence). The CDR3 region has the DNA TGTGCCTGGCGTACGGGAGAGGGCACCGGGGAGCTGTTTTTT. The encoded protein is CAWRTGEGTGELFF.

The chain combines TRBV29-1 with TRBJ2-1; D is unresolved. CDR1 and CDR2 (germline): SQVTM, ANQGSEA. V was clipped by 1 base and J by 6 bases, with 13 bases between them. The CDR3 contains 14 residues. In DNA, the CDR3 is TGCAGCGTTGAAGGGGTCCGAGTCGCCAATGAGCAGTTCTTC. Protein sequence: CSVEGVRVANEQFF.

This rearrangement joins TRBV28 to TRBJ2-7, with 9 bases fitting TRBD1. Trimming took 6 bases from V and 5 from J; bases not matched to a gene: 8. The CDR3 is 14 amino acids. CDR1 is MDHEN and CDR2 is SYDVKM in the germline V gene. This chain's CDR3 is CASSPGTGSHEQYF. The CDR3 region has the DNA TGTGCCAGCAGCCCGGGGACAGGGTCCCACGAGCAGTACTTC.

The chain combines TRBV30 with TRBJ1-2; D perhaps matches TRBD1 (5 bases). The CDR3 is made up of 16 amino acids. The germline V and J ends were trimmed by 0 bases and 2 bases, with 16 bases remaining between them. Germline-derived CDR1 and CDR2 are GTSNPN and SVGIG (reference sequence). The CDR3 spells CAWSVFQRDGNYGYTF. The CDR3 nucleotides are TGTGCCTGGAGTGTATTCCAGAGGGACGGCAACTATGGCTACACCTTC. Drawing the rest from reference TRBV30 and TRBJ1-2, the complete variable domain is SQTIHQWPATLVQPVGSPLSLECTVEGTSNPNLYWYRQAAGRGLQLLFYSVGIGQISSEVPQNLSASRPQDRQFILSSKKLLLSDSGFYLCAWSVFQRDGNYGYTFGSGTRLTVV.

This chain's CDR3 is CASSLNYNEQFF. In DNA form, the CDR3 reads TGTGCCAGCAGCTTAAACTACAATGAGCAGTTCTTC. The chain is built from TRBV13 and TRBJ2-1, with unresolved D. The CDR3 is 12 amino acids. Germline V gene lookup returns CDR1 PRHDT and CDR2 FYEKMQ (reference sequence). Trimming took off 2 bases at V and 3 bases at J, with 2 bases between the two ends.

The chain recombines TRBV4-1 with TRBJ2-7; 9 bases are shared with TRBD2. V shed 2 bases, J shed 0 bases, and the junction held 2 bases outside the gene matches. Germline V gives CDR1 MGHRA, CDR2 YSYEKL. The CDR3 spans 15 residues. In nucleotides, the CDR3 is TGCGCCAGCAGCCAAATTAGCGGGAGCTCCTACGAGCAGTACTTC. Its protein product is CASSQISGSSYEQYF.

CDR3 region: CASSPGTGDFGELFF. CDR3 nucleotides: TGTGCCAGCAGCCCCGGGACAGGGGATTTCGGGGAGCTGTTTTTT. The J gene is TRBJ2-2, the V gene TRBV5-5, with TRBD1 matching over 10 bases. The germline gives CDR1 SGHKS, CDR2 YYEKEE (reference sequence). The junction had 7 bases not matched to a gene; V was cut back by 4 bases and J by 7 bases. The CDR3 covers 15 residues.

The chain employs TRBV10-3 and TRBJ1-3; possibly TRBD1 for D (6 bases). Germline CDR1 is ENHRY and CDR2 is SYGVKD. The CDR3 is made up of 12 amino acids. The V and J ends lost 6 bases and 5 bases respectively, with 8 bases between them. The DNA of the CDR3 is TGTGCCATCAGCGGGACAAGAAACACCATATATTTT. Amino acids: CAISGTRNTIYF.

To note about this clone: Other DNA variants within this sample encode the same CDR3. CDR3 in DNA: TGTGCCAGCAGTTTCGGACTAGCGGGCTACAATGAGCAGTTCTTC. This sequence encodes CASSFGLAGYNEQFF. V usage is TRBV27 and J usage is TRBJ2-1, with 11 bases that match TRBD2. The germline gives CDR1 MNHEY, CDR2 SMNVEV (reference sequence). The CDR3 covers 15 residues. V shed 3 bases, J shed 3 bases, and the junction held 1 base outside the gene matches.

The chain employs TRBV27 and TRBJ2-7; tentatively, D is TRBD1 or TRBD2 (5 bases each). The CDR3 contains 15 residues. Trimming left V 3 bases short and J 4 bases short, with 16 bases between. The germline V gene encodes CDR1 MNHEY and CDR2 SMNVEV (reference sequence). CDR3 sequence: CASSFFGASKYEQYF. In DNA form, the CDR3 reads TGTGCCAGCAGTTTTTTCGGGGCGTCGAAATACGAGCAGTACTTC.

This sequence joins TRBV5-6 and TRBJ2-7; TRBD1 is a possible D gene (5 bases). The germline CDR1 and CDR2 sequences are SGHDT and YYEEEE. The CDR3 is made up of 14 amino acids. V was cut by 6 bases and J by 4 bases, with 17 bases left in between. CDR3 protein: CASTQGLKLYEQYF. CDR3 sequence (DNA): TGTGCCAGCACCCAGGGTCTCAAGTTGTACGAGCAGTACTTC.